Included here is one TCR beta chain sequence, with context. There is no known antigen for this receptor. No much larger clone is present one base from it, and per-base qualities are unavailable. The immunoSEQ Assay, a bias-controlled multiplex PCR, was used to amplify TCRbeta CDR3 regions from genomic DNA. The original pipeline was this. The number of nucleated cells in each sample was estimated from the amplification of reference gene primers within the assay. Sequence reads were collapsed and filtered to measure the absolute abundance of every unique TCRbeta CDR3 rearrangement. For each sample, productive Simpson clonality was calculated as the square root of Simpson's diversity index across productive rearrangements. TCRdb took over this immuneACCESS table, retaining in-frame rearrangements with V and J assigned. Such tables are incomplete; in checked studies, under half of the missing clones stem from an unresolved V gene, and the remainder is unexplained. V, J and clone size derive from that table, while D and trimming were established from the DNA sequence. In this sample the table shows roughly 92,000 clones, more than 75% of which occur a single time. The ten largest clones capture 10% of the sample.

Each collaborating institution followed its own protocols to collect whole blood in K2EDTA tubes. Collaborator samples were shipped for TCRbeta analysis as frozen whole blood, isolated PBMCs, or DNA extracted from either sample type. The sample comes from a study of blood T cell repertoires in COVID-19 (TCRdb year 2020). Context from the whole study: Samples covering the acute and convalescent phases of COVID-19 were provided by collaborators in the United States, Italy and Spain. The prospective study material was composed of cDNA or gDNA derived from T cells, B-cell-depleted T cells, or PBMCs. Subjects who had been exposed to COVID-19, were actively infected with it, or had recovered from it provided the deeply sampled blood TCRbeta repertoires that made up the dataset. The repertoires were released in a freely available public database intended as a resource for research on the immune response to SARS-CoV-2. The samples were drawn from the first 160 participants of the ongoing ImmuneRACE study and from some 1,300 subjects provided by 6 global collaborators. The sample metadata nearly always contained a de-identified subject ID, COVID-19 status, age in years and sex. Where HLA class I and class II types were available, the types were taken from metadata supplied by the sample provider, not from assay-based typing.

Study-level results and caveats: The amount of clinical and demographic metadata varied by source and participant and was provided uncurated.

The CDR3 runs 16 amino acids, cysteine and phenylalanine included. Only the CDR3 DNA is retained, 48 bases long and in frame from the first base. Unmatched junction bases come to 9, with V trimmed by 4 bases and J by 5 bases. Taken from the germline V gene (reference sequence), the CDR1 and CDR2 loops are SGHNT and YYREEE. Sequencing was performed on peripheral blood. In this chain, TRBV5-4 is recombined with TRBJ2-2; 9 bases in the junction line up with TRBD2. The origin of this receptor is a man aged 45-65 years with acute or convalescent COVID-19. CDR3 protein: CASSPRAGGGTGELFF. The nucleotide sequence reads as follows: TGTGCCAGCAGCCCGAGAGCGGGAGGAGGAACCGGGGAGCTGTTTTTT.